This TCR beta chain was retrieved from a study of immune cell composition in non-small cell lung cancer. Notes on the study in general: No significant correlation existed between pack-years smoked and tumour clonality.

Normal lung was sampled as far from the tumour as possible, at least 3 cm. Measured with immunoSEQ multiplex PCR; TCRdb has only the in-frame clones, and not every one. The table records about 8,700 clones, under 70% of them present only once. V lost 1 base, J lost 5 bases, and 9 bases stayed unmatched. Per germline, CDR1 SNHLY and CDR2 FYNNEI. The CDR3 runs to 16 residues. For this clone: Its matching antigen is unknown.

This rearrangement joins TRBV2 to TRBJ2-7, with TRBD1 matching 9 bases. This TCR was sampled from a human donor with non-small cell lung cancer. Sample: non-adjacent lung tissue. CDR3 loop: CASSEVAGTGPNEQYF. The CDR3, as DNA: TGTGCCAGCAGTGAAGTAGCCGGGACAGGGCCGAACGAGCAGTACTTC.